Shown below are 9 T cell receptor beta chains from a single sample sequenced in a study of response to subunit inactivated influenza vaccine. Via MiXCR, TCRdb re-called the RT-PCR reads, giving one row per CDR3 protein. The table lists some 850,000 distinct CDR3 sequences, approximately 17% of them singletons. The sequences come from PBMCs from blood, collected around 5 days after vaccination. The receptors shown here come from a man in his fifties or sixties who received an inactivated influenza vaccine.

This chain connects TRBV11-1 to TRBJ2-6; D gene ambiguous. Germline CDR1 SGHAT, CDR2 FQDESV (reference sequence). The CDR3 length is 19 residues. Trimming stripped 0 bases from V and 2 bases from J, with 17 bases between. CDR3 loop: CASSLAFRLLLAGANVLTF. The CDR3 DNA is TGTGCCAGCAGCTTAGCGTTTCGCTTACTCTTGGCTGGGGCCAACGTCCTGACTTTC.

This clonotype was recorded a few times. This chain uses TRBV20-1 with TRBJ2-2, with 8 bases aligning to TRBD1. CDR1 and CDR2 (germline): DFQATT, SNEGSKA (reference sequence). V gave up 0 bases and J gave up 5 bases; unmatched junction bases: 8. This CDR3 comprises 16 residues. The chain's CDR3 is CSAREEDRGGTGELFF. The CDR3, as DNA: TGCAGTGCTAGAGAGGAAGACAGGGGTGGGACCGGGGAGCTGTTTTTT.

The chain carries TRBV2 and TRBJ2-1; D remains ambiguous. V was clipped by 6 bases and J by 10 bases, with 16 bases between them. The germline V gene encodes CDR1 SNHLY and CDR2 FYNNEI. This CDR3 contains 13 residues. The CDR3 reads CASSLSWGSEQFF. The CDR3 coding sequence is TGTGCCAGCAGCCTTTCGTGGGGAAGCGAGCAGTTCTTC.

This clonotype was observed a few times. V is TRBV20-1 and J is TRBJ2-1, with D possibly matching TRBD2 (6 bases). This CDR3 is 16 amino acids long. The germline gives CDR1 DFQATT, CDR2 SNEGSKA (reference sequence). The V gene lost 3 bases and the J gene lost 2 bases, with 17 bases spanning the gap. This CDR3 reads CSARTPRGGTYNEQFF. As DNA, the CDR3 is TGCAGTGCTAGGACCCCAAGGGGCGGGACCTACAATGAGCAGTTCTTC.

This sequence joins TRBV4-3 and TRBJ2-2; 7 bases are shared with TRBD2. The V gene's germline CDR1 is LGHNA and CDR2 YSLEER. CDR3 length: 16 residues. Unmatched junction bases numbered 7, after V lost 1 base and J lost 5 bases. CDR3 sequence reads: CASSQVLGTTTGELFF. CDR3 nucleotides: TGCGCCAGCAGCCAAGTTTTAGGGACTACGACCGGGGAGCTGTTTTTT.

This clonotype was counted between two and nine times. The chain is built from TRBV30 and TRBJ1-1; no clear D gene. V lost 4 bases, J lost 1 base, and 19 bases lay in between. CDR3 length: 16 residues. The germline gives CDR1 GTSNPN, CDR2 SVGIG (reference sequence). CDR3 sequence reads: CAWNPKGRRRNTEAFF. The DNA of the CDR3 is TGTGCCTGGAACCCCAAAGGGAGAAGGCGGAACACTGAAGCTTTCTTT.

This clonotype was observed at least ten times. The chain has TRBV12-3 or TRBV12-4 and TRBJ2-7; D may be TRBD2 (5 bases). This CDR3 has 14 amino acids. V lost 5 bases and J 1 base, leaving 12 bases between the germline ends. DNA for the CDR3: TGTGCCAGCAGTACGCGGGTTGGGTCCTACGAGCAGTACTTC. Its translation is CASSTRVGSYEQYF.

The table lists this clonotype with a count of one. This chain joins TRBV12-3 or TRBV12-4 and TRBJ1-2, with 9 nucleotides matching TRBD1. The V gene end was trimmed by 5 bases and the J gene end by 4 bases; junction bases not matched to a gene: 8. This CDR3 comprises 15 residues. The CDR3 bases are TGTGCCAGCAGTATCAGCCCGGGACAGGGCTATGGCTACACCTTC. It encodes CASSISPGQGYGYTF.

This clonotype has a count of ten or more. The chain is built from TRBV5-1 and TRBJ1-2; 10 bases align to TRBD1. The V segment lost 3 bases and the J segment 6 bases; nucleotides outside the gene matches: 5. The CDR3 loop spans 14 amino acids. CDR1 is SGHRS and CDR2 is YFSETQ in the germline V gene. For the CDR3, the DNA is TGCGCCAGCAGCTCAGGGACAGGGGCCCATGGCTACACCTTC. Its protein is CASSSGTGAHGYTF. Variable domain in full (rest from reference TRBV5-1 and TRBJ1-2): KAGVTQTPRYLIKTRGQQVTLSCSPISGHRSVSWYQQTPGQGLQFLFEYFSETQRNKGNFPGRFSGRQFSNSRSEMNVSTLELGDSALYLCASSSGTGAHGYTFGSGTRLTVV.